Included here is one T cell receptor (beta chain) sequence, with context. What it binds is unknown. The entry originates in a study of post-analysis software for immune sequencing data. Study as a whole: Recorded disease courses covered relapsing-remitting, secondary progressive and progressive-relapsing multiple sclerosis. Some patients had no subtype annotation.

Study-level findings and limits: A significant reduction in normalized Chao1 diversity was observed in multiple sclerosis patients versus controls. Patients showed TRBV5-6, TRBV5-1 and TRBV20-1 among a handful of TRBV segments more frequent than in controls.

TCR beta cDNA libraries included unique molecular identifiers. TCRdb redid the calling of the PCR reads with MiXCR, one entry per CDR3 protein. The table lists hundreds of thousands of distinct CDR3 sequences, 25% to 30% of them singletons. Germline loops: CDR1 MDHEN, CDR2 SYDVKM. The junction had 4 bases not matched to a gene; V was cut back by 8 bases and J by 9 bases. The CDR3 runs to 11 residues. V is TRBV28 and J is TRBJ2-1; 7 positions agree with TRBD2. The sequencing input was blood. This TCR derives from a girl between 10 and 17 years old with multiple sclerosis. The CDR3 region is CASLREGEQFF. CDR3 in DNA: TGTGCCAGCCTCAGGGAGGGTGAGCAGTTCTTC.